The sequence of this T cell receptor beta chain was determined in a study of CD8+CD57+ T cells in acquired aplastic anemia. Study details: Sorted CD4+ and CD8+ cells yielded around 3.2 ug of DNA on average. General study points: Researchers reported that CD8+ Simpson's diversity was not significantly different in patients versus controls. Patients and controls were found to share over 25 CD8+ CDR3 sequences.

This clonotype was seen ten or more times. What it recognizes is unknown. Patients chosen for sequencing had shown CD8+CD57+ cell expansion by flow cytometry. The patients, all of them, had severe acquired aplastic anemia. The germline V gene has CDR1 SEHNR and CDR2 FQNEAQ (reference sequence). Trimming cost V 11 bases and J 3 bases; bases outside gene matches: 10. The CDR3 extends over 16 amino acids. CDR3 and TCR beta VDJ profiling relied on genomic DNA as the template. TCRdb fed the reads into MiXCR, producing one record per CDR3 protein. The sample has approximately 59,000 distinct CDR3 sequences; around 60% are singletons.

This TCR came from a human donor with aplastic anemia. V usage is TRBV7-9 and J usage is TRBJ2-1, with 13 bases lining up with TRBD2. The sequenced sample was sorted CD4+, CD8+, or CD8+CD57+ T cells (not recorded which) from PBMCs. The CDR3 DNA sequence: TGTGCCGCGACCTCCGGGACTAGCGGGGACTACAATGAGCAGTTCTTC. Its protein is CAATSGTSGDYNEQFF.